Presented here are 10 T cell receptor beta chains from one specimen sequenced in a study of identical twins. TCRdb independently ran MiXCR on the 5' RACE reads; one entry per CDR3 protein. The sample has approximately 670,000 distinct CDR3 sequences, around 5.7% seen once. Material: naive T cells sorted from blood. These receptors were obtained from a man aged 18 to 30 in good health.

This clonotype showed up just a few times. V usage is TRBV4-1 and J usage is TRBJ2-5; tentatively, D is TRBD1 or TRBD2 (5 bases each). The CDR3 totals 15 residues. From germline, CDR1 is MGHRA and CDR2 YSYEKL. V lost 0 bases, J lost 4 bases, and 12 bases lay in between. The chain's CDR3 is CASSQEGWDGETQYF. The DNA for the CDR3 is TGCGCCAGCAGCCAAGAAGGATGGGACGGAGAGACCCAGTACTTC.

The chain links TRBV7-2 to TRBJ2-1; 8 bases agree with TRBD2. Trimming removed 5 bases from V and 3 bases from J; junction bases left unmatched: 6. This CDR3 has 15 amino acids. CDR1 and CDR2 from the germline V gene are SGHTA and FQGNSA. CDR3 region: CASSPTGTSYNEQFF. As DNA, the CDR3 is TGTGCCAGCAGCCCTACCGGGACTAGCTACAATGAGCAGTTCTTC. The full variable domain, rest sourced from reference TRBV7-2 and TRBJ2-1, is GAGVSQSPSNKVTEKGKDVELRCDPISGHTALYWYRQSLGQGLEFLIYFQGNSAPDKSGLPSDRFSAERTGGSVSTLTIQRTQQEDSAVYLCASSPTGTSYNEQFFGPGTRLTVL.

This clonotype was seen at least ten times. The chain uses TRBV27 and TRBJ2-1; D gene uncertain. CDR3 length equals 15 residues. Trimming removed 2 bases from V and 1 base from J, with 9 bases in between. Germline CDR1 MNHEY, CDR2 SMNVEV (reference sequence). The CDR3 here is CASSLGPVSYNEQFF. The CDR3, as DNA: TGTGCCAGCAGTTTAGGCCCGGTTTCCTACAATGAGCAGTTCTTC.

This clonotype was detected ten times or more. The J gene is TRBJ2-1, the V gene TRBV29-1; no clear D. The CDR3 is made up of 13 amino acids. Germline V gene lookup returns CDR1 SQVTM and CDR2 ANQGSEA. Trimming cost V 3 bases and J 8 bases, with 14 bases left between them. The CDR3 sequence is CSVEGGDVYEQFF. CDR3 DNA sequence: TGCAGCGTTGAGGGCGGAGACGTCTATGAGCAGTTCTTC.

The chain joins TRBV28 to TRBJ1-1, with TRBD1 identical over 7 bases. V was pared by 5 bases and J by 7 bases, with 7 bases of the junction left unmatched. This CDR3 contains 13 residues. Germline V lookup: CDR1 MDHEN, CDR2 SYDVKM. The CDR3 here is CASSIQGGGEAFF. CDR3 nucleotide sequence: TGTGCCAGCAGTATTCAGGGGGGGGGTGAAGCTTTCTTT.

Note on this clonotype: The conserved final phenylalanine or tryptophan is absent from the CDR3, which likely points to a read error. The rearrangement uses TRBV10-3 and TRBJ2-7; 14 nucleotides align to TRBD2. The CDR3 has 15 residues. J lost 5 bases, V lost 2 bases, and 2 bases had no gene match. The germline CDR1 and CDR2 sequences are ENHRY and SYGVKD. The chain's CDR3 is CAISEGLAGGHEQYG. Here the CDR3 DNA reads TGTGCCATCAGTGAGGGACTAGCGGGAGGCCACGAGCAGTACGGC.

This clonotype has ten or more counts. V usage is TRBV6-1 and J usage is TRBJ2-2, with D hard to call. Germline values: CDR1 MNHNS, CDR2 SASEGT. V gave up 6 bases and J gave up 2 bases, with 7 bases separating them. The CDR3 spans 13 residues. The DNA for the CDR3 is TGTGCCAGCAGCGACTTCAACACCGGGGAGCTGTTTTTT. The encoded protein is CASSDFNTGELFF.

The chain employs TRBV12-3 or TRBV12-4 and TRBJ1-1, with 7 bases identical to TRBD1. This CDR3 spans 13 amino acids. V lost 3 bases and J lost 8; bases outside the gene matches: 6. CDR3 nucleotide sequence: TGTGCCAGCAGTTTCCCGGGACAGTTAGAAGCTTTCTTT. Translation: CASSFPGQLEAFF.

This clonotype was seen ten or more times. This chain joins TRBV5-7 and TRBJ2-7; a weak D match, TRBD1 (6 bases). TRBV5-7 is known as an ORF, though its function is uncertain. The V and J ends lost 3 bases and 4 bases respectively, with 14 bases between them. This CDR3 is built from 14 residues. The DNA of the CDR3 is TGTGCCAGCAGCTGTTCCAGGGGTAGGTACGAGCAGTACGTC. Amino acid sequence: CASSCSRGRYEQYV.

The chain couples TRBV28 to TRBJ2-5, with 10 positions matching TRBD1. CDR3 size: 15 residues. The V gene end was trimmed by 6 bases and the J gene end by 4 bases; junction bases not matched to a gene: 8. Germline CDR1 is MDHEN and CDR2 is SYDVKM. The DNA for the CDR3 is TGTGCCAGCAGCCGTCGGACAGGGGGGAGAGAGACCCAGTACTTC. Protein: CASSRRTGGRETQYF.